A single sample is the source of the 23 T cell receptor beta chains below, sequenced in a study of blood T cell repertoires in COVID-19. Libraries were prepared by immunoSEQ multiplex PCR; TCRdb keeps only in-frame clonotypes and omits some of them. The top ten clones hold over 4.5% of a sample with fewer than 400,000 clones, roughly 88% of them seen once. The sequenced sample was PBMCs or T cells enriched from blood (not recorded which). The receptor set was obtained from a man aged 25-45 years who had recovered from COVID-19.

The chain carries TRBV2 and TRBJ2-5, with a weak D call TRBD1 (5 bases). CDR3 length: 12 residues. Germline CDR1 SNHLY, CDR2 FYNNEI. V was trimmed by 7 bases and J by 3 bases, leaving 9 bases between them. CDR3 DNA: TGTGCCAGCAAGGGGCCTGAAGAGACCCAGTACTTC. Translated: CASKGPEETQYF.

The gene calls are TRBV21-1 and TRBJ1-4; TRBD1, as called in the table, went unchecked against the DNA. TRBV21-1 is labeled a pseudogene. The CDR3 runs to 15 residues. CDR3: CASRWTGALKGRLFF. CDR3 nucleotide sequence: TGTGCCAGCAGGTGGACAGGGGCCCTTAAGGGAAGACTGTTTTTT.

This clone was observed a handful of times. The chain recombines TRBV4-1 with TRBJ2-7, with TRBD1 matching over 7 bases. The germline V gene has CDR1 MGHRA and CDR2 YSYEKL. J gave up 1 base and V 3 bases, and 6 bases lay outside the gene matches. This CDR3 has 15 amino acids. CDR3 sequence (DNA): TGCGCCAGCAGCCATCCTGGGACAGCTTCCTACGAGCAGTACTTC. Translation: CASSHPGTASYEQYF.

The V call is TRBV4-1, the J call TRBJ2-3; D possibly corresponds to TRBD2 (5 bases). Trimming shortened V by 0 bases and J by 0 bases, and 13 bases separated the two germline ends. Germline CDR1 is MGHRA and CDR2 is YSYEKL. The CDR3 has 17 residues. The CDR3 DNA reads TGCGCCAGCAGCCAAGATGGGGAGTTTTATAGCACAGATACGCAGTATTTT. Translating gives CASSQDGEFYSTDTQYF.

CDR3 loop: CASSSIGGARVGETQYF. The CDR3 region has the DNA TGTGCCAGCAGCTCTATAGGCGGGGCCCGCGTAGGAGAGACCCAGTACTTC. The chain recombines TRBV11-2 with TRBJ2-5, with D possibly being TRBD2 (6 bases). This CDR3 contains 17 residues. V lost 4 bases to trimming and J lost 4 bases, with 22 bases between them. Looked up from germline, CDR1 is SGHAT and CDR2 is FQNNGV.

This sequence joins TRBV30 and TRBJ1-2, with TRBD1 identical over 7 bases. Germline trimming cut 3 bases from V and 6 bases from J; bases unmatched to any gene: 7. Germline loops: CDR1 GTSNPN, CDR2 SVGIG (reference sequence). CDR3 length: 13 amino acids. The CDR3 here is CAWSAGGFDGYTF. CDR3 DNA sequence: TGTGCCTGGAGCGCAGGGGGGTTCGATGGCTACACCTTC.

This chain connects TRBV6-6 to TRBJ2-1; 11 bases match TRBD1. V lost 6 bases and J lost 3; bases outside the gene matches: 4. Per germline, CDR1 MNHNY and CDR2 SVGAGI (reference sequence). The CDR3 runs 15 residues. The CDR3 region is CASSSGTGGYNEQFF. CDR3 nucleotide sequence: TGTGCCAGCAGCTCCGGGACAGGGGGCTACAATGAGCAGTTCTTC.

Only one count was recorded for this clone. The rearrangement links TRBV7-9 to TRBJ2-7; TRBD1 agrees at 7 bases. After removal of 10 bases from V and 2 bases from J, the junction contained 5 bases not matched to a gene. Looked up from germline, CDR1 is SEHNR and CDR2 is FQNEAQ (reference sequence). CDR3 length: 12 residues. In DNA, the CDR3 is TGTGCCATAAGACAGGGACCCTACGAGCAGTACTTC. Residues: CAIRQGPYEQYF.

The J gene is TRBJ2-7, the V gene TRBV4-2; 11 positions agree with TRBD2. V gave up 4 bases and J gave up 4 bases; unmatched junction bases: 9. The germline V gene has CDR1 LGHNA and CDR2 YNFKEQ. The CDR3 runs 16 residues. Here the CDR3 reads CASSRSSGGLSYEQYF. The CDR3, as DNA: TGTGCCAGCAGCCGTTCTAGCGGGGGGCTCTCATACGAGCAGTACTTC.

The chain combines TRBV5-1 with TRBJ2-7, with a weak D call TRBD2 (6 bases). Germline V lookup: CDR1 SGHRS, CDR2 YFSETQ. V gave up 0 bases and J gave up 7 bases, with 11 bases separating them. The length of the CDR3 is 13 residues. This CDR3 is CASSLAGTLEQYF. As DNA, the CDR3 is TGCGCCAGCAGCTTGGCTGGGACTCTGGAGCAGTACTTC.

The gene calls are TRBV10-3 and TRBJ2-1; 12 nucleotides align to TRBD1. With V trimmed by 4 bases and J by 6 bases, 4 bases remained unmatched. The CDR3 is 15 amino acids. Germline values: CDR1 ENHRY, CDR2 SYGVKD. The DNA for the CDR3 is TGTGCCATCAGTGTACGGGACAGGGGGCGCAATGAGCAGTTCTTC. Its translation is CAISVRDRGRNEQFF.

As to this clone: The junction departs from germline at one end; a sequencing error may be responsible. The rearrangement links TRBV2 to TRBJ2-3, with TRBD2 matching 13 bases. Germline V lookup: CDR1 SNHLY, CDR2 FYNNEI. The CDR3 covers 11 residues. This chain's CDR3 is CASLLAGGPSF. CDR3 coding DNA: TGTGCCAGTTTACTAGCGGGGGGGCCCAGTTTT.

The chain carries TRBV12-5 and TRBJ2-2; possible D gene TRBD2, 5 bases. The V end lost 3 bases, the J end lost 6 bases, and 17 bases lay between the germline ends. The length of the CDR3 is 16 residues. CDR1 and CDR2 (germline): LGHNT, FRNRAP. CDR3 residues: CASGLVSRADAGELFF. The CDR3 coding sequence is TGTGCTAGTGGTTTAGTATCGCGGGCCGATGCCGGGGAGCTGTTTTTT.

The J gene is TRBJ1-2, the V gene TRBV6-5; possible D gene TRBD1, 6 bases. Per the germline V gene, CDR1 is MNHEY and CDR2 is SVGAGI. CDR3 length: 14 residues. V was cut by 4 bases and J by 8 bases, with 17 bases left in between. CDR3 amino acids: CASSSRDTLGGYTF. The CDR3 DNA sequence: TGTGCCAGCAGTTCTAGGGACACTCTGGGAGGCTACACCTTC.

This clone was detected once. V usage is TRBV3-1 (or the pseudogene TRBV3-2) and J usage is TRBJ2-5; 11 bases are a match to TRBD1. From germline, CDR1 is LGHDT and CDR2 YNNKEL (reference sequence). Germline trimming cut 0 bases from V and 5 bases from J; bases unmatched to any gene: 8. The CDR3 contains 17 residues. The CDR3 bases are TGTGCCAGCAGCCAAGATTGGGGACAGGGGGATAGGGAGACCCAGTACTTC. Translation gives CASSQDWGQGDRETQYF.

The J gene is TRBJ2-7, the V gene TRBV5-1, with 10 bases aligning to TRBD2. The V gene's germline CDR1 is SGHRS and CDR2 YFSETQ. After removal of 0 bases from V and 3 bases from J, the junction contained 3 bases not matched to a gene. This CDR3 has 15 residues. This chain's CDR3 is CASSLEAGGRYEQYF. CDR3 DNA sequence: TGCGCCAGCAGCTTGGAAGCGGGGGGGCGCTACGAGCAGTACTTC.

V usage is TRBV29-1 and J usage is TRBJ2-3, with D hard to call. The CDR3 has 15 amino acids. V dropped 4 bases and J dropped 2 bases, with 16 bases sitting between them. Germline CDR1 SQVTM, CDR2 ANQGSEA. The CDR3 DNA follows: TGCAGCGTTGCTTTCGGTTCCTTAGTCACAGATACGCAGTATTTT. Translating it yields CSVAFGSLVTDTQYF.

This chain's CDR3 is CASRAQGYTGELFF. CDR3 DNA sequence: TGTGCCAGCAGGGCACAGGGATACACCGGGGAGCTGTTTTTT. The V call is TRBV6-5, the J call TRBJ2-2; a possible D gene is TRBD1 (6 bases). The CDR3 is 14 amino acids. CDR1 is MNHEY and CDR2 is SVGAGI in the germline V gene. Deletions cut 6 bases from V and 3 bases from J, with 11 bases between.

The chain is built from TRBV24-1 and TRBJ2-3; 8 bases agree with TRBD1. J was trimmed by 0 bases and V by 7 bases; bases with no gene match: 2. The germline gives CDR1 KGHDR, CDR2 SFDVKD. The CDR3 is 14 amino acids. The CDR3 loop is CATRTGVSTDTQYF. In DNA, the CDR3 is TGTGCCACCAGGACAGGGGTGAGCACAGATACGCAGTATTTT.

J is TRBJ1-1 and V is TRBV27; TRBD1 aligns across 8 bases. Per germline, CDR1 MNHEY and CDR2 SMNVEV (reference sequence). This CDR3 contains 14 residues. V was clipped by 5 bases and J by 4 bases; unmatched bases: 6. Here the CDR3 reads CASSATGGLTEAFF. The CDR3 DNA reads TGTGCCAGCAGTGCCACAGGGGGTCTCACTGAAGCTTTCTTT.

This chain joins TRBV7-2 and TRBJ1-5, with D possibly matching TRBD1 (5 bases). V dropped 0 bases and J dropped 0 bases, with 15 bases sitting between them. The CDR3 covers 18 residues. Germline CDR1 is SGHTA and CDR2 is FQGNSA. This CDR3 reads CASSLAPGGWNSNQPQHF. CDR3 DNA: TGTGCCAGCAGCTTAGCGCCGGGGGGATGGAATAGCAATCAGCCCCAGCATTTT.

This clone was seen once. The chain is built from TRBV10-3 and TRBJ1-2, with 10 positions matching TRBD1. The junction had 11 bases not matched to a gene; V was cut back by 6 bases and J by 1 base. The CDR3 has 17 residues. CDR1 is ENHRY, CDR2 SYGVKD, per germline. The CDR3: CAIRTGTGERHNYGYTF. The CDR3 coding sequence is TGTGCCATCAGAACTGGGACAGGGGAACGTCATAACTATGGCTACACCTTC.

The rearrangement links TRBV11-2 to TRBJ1-6; weak D call: TRBD1 (6 bases). The germline V gene encodes CDR1 SGHAT and CDR2 FQNNGV. V was clipped by 5 bases and J by 6 bases, with 17 bases between them. This CDR3 is built from 16 residues. The CDR3: CASSINRGGVNSPLHF. The CDR3 nucleotides are TGTGCCAGCAGCATCAATAGAGGGGGGGTTAATTCACCCCTCCACTTT.